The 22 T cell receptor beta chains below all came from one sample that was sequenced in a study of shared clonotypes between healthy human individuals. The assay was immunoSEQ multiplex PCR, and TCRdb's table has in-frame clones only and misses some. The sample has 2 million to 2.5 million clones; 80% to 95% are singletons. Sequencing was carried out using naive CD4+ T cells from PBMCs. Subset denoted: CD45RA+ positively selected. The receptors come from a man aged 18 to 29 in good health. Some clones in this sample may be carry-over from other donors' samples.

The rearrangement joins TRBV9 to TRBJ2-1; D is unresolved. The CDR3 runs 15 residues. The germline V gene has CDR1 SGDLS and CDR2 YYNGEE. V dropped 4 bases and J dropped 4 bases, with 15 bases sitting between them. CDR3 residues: CASSPRVDEYNEQFF. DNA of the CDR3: TGTGCCAGCAGCCCTCGGGTCGACGAGTACAATGAGCAGTTCTTC.

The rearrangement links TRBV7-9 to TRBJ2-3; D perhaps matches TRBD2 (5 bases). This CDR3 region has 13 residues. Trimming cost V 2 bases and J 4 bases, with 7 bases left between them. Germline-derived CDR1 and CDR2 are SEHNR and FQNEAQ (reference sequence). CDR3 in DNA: TGTGCCAGCAGCTTATTGAGGGCAGATACGCAGTATTTT. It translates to CASSLLRADTQYF.

CDR3 region: CASSFRETVQPQHF. CDR3 sequence (DNA): TGTGCCAGCAGTTTTAGGGAGACGGTCCAGCCCCAGCATTTT. V usage is TRBV28 and J usage is TRBJ1-5; D unresolved. The CDR3 consists of 14 residues. Trimming cost V 3 bases and J 7 bases, with 13 bases left between them. Germline assignment: CDR1 MDHEN and CDR2 SYDVKM.

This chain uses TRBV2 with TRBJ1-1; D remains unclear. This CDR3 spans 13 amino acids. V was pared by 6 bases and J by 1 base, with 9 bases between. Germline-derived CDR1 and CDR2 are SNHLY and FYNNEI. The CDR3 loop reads CASSAESNTEAFF. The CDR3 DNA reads TGTGCCAGCAGCGCAGAATCGAACACTGAAGCTTTCTTT. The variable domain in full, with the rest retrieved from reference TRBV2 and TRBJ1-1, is EPEVTQTPSHQVTQMGQEVILRCVPISNHLYFYWYRQILGQKVEFLVSFYNNEISEKSEIFDDQFSVERPDGSNFTLKIRSTKLEDSAMYFCASSAESNTEAFFGQGTRLTVV.

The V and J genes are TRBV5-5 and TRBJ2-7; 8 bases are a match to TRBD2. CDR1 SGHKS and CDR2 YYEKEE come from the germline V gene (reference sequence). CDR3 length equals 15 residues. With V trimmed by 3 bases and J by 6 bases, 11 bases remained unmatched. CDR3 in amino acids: CASSWTSSRVGEQYF. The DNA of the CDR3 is TGTGCCAGCAGCTGGACTAGCTCGCGAGTTGGCGAGCAGTACTTC.

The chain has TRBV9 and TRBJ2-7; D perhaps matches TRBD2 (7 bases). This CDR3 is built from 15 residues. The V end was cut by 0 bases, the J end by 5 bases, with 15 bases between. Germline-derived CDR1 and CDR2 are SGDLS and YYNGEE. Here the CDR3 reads CASSVDRGARDEQYF. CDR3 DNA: TGTGCCAGCAGCGTAGATCGGGGGGCGCGGGACGAGCAGTACTTC.

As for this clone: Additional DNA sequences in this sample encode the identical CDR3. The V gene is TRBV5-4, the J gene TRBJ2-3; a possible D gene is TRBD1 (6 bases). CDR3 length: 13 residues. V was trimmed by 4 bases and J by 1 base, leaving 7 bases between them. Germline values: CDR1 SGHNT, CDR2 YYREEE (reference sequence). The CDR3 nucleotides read TGTGCCAGCAGCCCAGGGGGCACAGATACGCAGTATTTT. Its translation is CASSPGGTDTQYF.

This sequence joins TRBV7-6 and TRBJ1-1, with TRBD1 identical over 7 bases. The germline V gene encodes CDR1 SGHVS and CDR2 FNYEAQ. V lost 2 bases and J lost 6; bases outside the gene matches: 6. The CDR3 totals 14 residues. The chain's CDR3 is CASSLRGGSAEAFF. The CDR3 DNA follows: TGTGCCAGCAGCTTACGAGGGGGCTCGGCTGAAGCTTTCTTT.

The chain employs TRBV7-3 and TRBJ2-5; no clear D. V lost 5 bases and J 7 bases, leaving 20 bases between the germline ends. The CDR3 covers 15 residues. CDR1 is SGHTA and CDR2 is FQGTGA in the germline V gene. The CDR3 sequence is CASSRTDSRLGTQYF. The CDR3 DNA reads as TGTGCCAGCAGCCGTACTGACTCCCGATTAGGGACCCAGTACTTC.

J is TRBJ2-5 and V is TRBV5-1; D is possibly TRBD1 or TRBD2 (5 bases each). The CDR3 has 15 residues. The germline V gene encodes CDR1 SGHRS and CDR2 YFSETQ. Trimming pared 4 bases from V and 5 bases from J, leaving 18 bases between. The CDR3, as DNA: TGCGCCAGCAGCCATGGGACCGCCCTTGGGGAGACCCAGTACTTC. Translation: CASSHGTALGETQYF.

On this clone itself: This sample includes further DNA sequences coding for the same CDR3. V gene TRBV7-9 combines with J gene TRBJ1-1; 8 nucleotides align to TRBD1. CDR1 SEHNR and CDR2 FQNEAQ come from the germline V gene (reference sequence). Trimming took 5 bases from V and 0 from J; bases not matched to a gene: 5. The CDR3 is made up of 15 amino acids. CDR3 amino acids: CASSARQGMNTEAFF. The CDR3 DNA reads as TGTGCCAGCAGCGCCCGACAGGGGATGAACACTGAAGCTTTCTTT.

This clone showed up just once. CDR3: CASSQPYGLAGEPYEQYF. CDR3 bases: TGCGCCAGCAGCCAACCTTACGGGCTAGCGGGAGAGCCCTACGAGCAGTACTTC. The rearrangement links TRBV4-1 to TRBJ2-7; 10 bases fit TRBD2. CDR3 length: 18 amino acids. CDR1 and CDR2 (germline): MGHRA, YSYEKL. J lost 2 bases, V lost 2 bases, and 12 bases had no gene match.

CDR3 region: CASSLEGGAYNTIYF. The CDR3 nucleotides are TGTGCCAGCAGCTTAGAAGGCGGGGCATATAACACCATATATTTT. The chain is built from TRBV7-9 and TRBJ1-3; D may be TRBD1 (5 bases). Germline-derived CDR1 and CDR2 are SEHNR and FQNEAQ (reference sequence). This CDR3 comprises 15 residues. The V end lost 1 base, the J end lost 7 bases, and 14 bases lay between the germline ends.

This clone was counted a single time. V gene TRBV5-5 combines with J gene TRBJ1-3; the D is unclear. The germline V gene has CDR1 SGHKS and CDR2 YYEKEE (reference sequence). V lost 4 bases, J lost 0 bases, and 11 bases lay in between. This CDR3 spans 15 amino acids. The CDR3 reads CASSISRSSGNTIYF. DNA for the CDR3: TGTGCCAGCAGCATCAGTCGTAGCTCTGGAAACACCATATATTTT.

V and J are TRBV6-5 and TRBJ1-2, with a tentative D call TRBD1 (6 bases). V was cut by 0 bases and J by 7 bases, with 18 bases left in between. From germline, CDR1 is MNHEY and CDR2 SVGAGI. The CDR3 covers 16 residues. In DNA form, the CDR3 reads TGTGCCAGCAGTTACTCCCAGGGGCCCCAGGGCCGTGGCTACACCTTC. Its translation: CASSYSQGPQGRGYTF.

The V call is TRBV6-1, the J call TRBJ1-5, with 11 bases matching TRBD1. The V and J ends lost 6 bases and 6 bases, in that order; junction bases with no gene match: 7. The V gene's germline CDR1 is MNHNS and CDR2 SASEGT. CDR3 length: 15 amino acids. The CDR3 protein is CASSPGQGVGQPQHF. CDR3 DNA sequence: TGTGCCAGCAGCCCGGGACAGGGGGTAGGTCAGCCCCAGCATTTT.

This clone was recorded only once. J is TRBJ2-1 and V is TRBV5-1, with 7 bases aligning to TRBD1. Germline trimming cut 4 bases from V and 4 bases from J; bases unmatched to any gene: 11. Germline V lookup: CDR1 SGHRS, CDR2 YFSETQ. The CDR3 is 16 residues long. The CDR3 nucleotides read TGCGCCAGCAGCCAAACGCGACAGGGTGGGTACAATGAGCAGTTCTTC. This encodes CASSQTRQGGYNEQFF.

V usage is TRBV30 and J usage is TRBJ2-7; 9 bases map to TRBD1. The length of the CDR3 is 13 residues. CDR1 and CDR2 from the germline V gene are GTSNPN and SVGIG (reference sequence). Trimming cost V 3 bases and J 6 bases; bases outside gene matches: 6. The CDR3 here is CAWSGQGRGEQYF. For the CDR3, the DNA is TGTGCCTGGAGCGGACAGGGGCGCGGCGAGCAGTACTTC.

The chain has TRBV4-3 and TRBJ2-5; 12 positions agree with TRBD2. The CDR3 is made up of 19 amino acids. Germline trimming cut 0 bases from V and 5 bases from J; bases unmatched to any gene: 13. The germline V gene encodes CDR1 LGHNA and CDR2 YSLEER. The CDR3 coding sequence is TGCGCCAGCAGCCAAGAGCGGTCTAGCGGGAGGGGGGTCCGGGAGACCCAGTACTTC. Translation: CASSQERSSGRGVRETQYF.

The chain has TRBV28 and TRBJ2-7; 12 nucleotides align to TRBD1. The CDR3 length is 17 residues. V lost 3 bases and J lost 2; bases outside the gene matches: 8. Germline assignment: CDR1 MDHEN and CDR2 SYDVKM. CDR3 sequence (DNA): TGTGCCAGCAGTTTGGGGACAGGGGGCACTTCTACCTACGAGCAGTACTTC. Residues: CASSLGTGGTSTYEQYF. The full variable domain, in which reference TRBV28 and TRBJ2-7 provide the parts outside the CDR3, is DVKVTQSSRYLVKRTGEKVFLECVQDMDHENMFWYRQDPGLGLRLIYFSYDVKMKEKGDIPEGYSVSREKKERFSLILESASTNQTSMYLCASSLGTGGTSTYEQYFGPGTRLTVT.

This CDR3 is CASRQLWEQYF. CDR3 bases: TGTGCCAGCAGACAACTCTGGGAGCAGTACTTC. This chain uses TRBV2 with TRBJ2-7, with unresolved D. The CDR3 covers 11 residues. Germline assignment: CDR1 SNHLY and CDR2 FYNNEI. With 6 bases removed from V and 7 bases from J, the gap between germline ends came to 10 bases.

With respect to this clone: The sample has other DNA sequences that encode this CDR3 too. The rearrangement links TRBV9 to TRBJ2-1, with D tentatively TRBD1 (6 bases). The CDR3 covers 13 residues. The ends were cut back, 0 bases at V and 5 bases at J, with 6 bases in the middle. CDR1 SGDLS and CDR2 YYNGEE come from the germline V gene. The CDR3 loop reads CASSVGTDNEQFF. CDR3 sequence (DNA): TGTGCCAGCAGCGTAGGGACAGACAATGAGCAGTTCTTC.